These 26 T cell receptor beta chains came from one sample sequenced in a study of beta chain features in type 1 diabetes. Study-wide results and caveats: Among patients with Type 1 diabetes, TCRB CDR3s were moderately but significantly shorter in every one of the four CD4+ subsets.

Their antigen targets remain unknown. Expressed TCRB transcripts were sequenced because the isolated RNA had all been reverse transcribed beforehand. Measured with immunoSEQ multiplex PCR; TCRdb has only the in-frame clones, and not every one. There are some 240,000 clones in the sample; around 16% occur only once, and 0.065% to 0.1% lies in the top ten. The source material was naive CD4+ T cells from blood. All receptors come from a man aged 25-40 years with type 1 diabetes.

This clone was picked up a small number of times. CDR3 amino acids: CASSEIEGARQPQHF. In nucleotides, the CDR3 is TGTGCCAGCAGTGAGATTGAGGGGGCAAGACAGCCCCAGCATTTT. V is TRBV2 and J is TRBJ1-5, with 7 nucleotides matching TRBD1. With V trimmed by 3 bases and J by 7 bases, 9 bases remained unmatched. Germline V lookup: CDR1 SNHLY, CDR2 FYNNEI. CDR3 length: 15 residues.

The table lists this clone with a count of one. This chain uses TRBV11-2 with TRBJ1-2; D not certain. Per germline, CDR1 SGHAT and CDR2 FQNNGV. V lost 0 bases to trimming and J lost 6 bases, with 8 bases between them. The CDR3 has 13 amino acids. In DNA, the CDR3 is TGTGCCAGCAGCTTAGAGTTTGGGGATGGCTACACCTTC. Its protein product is CASSLEFGDGYTF.

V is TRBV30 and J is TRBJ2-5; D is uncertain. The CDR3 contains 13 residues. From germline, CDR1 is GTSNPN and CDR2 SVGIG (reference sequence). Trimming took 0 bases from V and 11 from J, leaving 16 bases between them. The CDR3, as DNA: TGTGCCTGGAGTGTTCGCAGCTCCGCAATTCAGTACTTC. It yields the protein CAWSVRSSAIQYF.

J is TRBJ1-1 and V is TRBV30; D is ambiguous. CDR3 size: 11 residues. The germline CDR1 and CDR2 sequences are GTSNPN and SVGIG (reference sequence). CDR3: CAARGYTEAFF. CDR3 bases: TGTGCGGCCCGGGGATACACTGAAGCTTTCTTT.

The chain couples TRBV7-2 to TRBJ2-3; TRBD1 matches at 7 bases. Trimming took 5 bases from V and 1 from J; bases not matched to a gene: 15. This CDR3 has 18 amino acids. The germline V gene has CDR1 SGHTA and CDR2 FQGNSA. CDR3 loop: CASSPRGDRASRTDTQYF. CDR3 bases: TGTGCCAGCAGCCCGAGAGGAGACAGGGCTTCTCGCACAGATACGCAGTATTTT.

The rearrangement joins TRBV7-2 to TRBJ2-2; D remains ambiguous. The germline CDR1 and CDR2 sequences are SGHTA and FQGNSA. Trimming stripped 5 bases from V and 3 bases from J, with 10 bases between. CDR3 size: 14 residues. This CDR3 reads CASSPNGDTGELFF. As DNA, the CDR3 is TGTGCCAGCAGCCCGAATGGGGACACCGGGGAGCTGTTTTTT.

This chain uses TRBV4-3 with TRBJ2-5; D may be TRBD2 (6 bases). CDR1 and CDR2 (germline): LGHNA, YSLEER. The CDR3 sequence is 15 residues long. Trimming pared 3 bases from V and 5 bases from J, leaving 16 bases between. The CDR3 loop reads CASSHGTAGFETQYF. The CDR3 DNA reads TGCGCCAGCAGCCACGGGACTGCGGGCTTCGAGACCCAGTACTTC.

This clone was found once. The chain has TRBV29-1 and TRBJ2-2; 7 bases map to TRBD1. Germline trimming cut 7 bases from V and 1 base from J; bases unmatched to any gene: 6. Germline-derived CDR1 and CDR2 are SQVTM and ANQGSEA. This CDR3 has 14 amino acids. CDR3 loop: CSARRQGNTGELFF. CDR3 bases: TGCAGCGCCAGAAGACAGGGGAACACCGGGGAGCTGTTTTTT.

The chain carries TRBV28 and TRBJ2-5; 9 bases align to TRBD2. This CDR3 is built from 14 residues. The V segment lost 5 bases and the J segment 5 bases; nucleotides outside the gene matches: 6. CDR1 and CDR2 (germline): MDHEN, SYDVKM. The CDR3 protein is CASSEAGGGETQYF. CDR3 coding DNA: TGTGCCAGCAGTGAAGCGGGAGGCGGCGAGACCCAGTACTTC.

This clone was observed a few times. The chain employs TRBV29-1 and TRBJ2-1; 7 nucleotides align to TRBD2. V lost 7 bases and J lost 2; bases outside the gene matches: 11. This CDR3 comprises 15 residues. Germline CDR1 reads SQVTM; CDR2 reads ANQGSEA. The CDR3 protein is CSGGSLAAAYNEQFF. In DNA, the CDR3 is TGCAGCGGGGGGTCGCTAGCGGCCGCCTACAATGAGCAGTTCTTC.

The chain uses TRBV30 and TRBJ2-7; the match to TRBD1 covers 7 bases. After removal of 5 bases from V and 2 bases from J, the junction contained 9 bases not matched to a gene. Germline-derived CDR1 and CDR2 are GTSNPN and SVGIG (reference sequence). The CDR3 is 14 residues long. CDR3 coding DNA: TGTGCCTGGCAGAAAGGGGGACAGACCTACGAGCAGTACTTC. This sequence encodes CAWQKGGQTYEQYF.

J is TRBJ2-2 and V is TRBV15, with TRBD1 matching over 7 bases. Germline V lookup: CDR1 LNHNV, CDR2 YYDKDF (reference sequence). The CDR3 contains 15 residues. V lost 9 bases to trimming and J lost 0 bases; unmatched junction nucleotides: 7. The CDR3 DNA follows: TGTGCCACAAACGACAGGGAAGCGAACACCGGGGAGCTGTTTTTT. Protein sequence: CATNDREANTGELFF.

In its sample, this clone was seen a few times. CDR3 sequence: CASSPTGPEAQYF. In DNA, the CDR3 is TGTGCCAGCAGCCCGACAGGCCCCGAGGCCCAGTACTTC. This rearrangement joins TRBV7-9 to TRBJ2-5, with a tentative D call TRBD1 (6 bases). Germline CDR1 SEHNR, CDR2 FQNEAQ (reference sequence). The ends were cut back, 5 bases at V and 9 bases at J, with 16 bases in the middle. This CDR3 has 13 residues.

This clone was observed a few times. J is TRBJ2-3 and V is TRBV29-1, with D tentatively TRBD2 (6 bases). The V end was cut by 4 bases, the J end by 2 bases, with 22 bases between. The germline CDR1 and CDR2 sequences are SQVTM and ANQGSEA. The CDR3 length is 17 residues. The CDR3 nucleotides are TGCAGCGTTGTAGGCCGGGCTAGCGCCATCTACACAGATACGCAGTATTTT. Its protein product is CSVVGRASAIYTDTQYF.

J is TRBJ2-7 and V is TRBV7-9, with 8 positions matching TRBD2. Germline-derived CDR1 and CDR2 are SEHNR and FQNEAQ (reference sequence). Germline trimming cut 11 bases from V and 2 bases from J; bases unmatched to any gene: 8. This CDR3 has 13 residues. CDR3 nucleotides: TGTGCCGGAGGCACTAGCGGTACCTACGAGCAGTACTTC. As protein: CAGGTSGTYEQYF. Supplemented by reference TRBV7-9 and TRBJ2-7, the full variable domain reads DTGVSQNPRHKITKRGQNVTFRCDPISEHNRLYWYRQTLGQGPEFLTYFQNEAQLEKSRLLSDRFSAERPKGSFSTLEIQRTEQGDSAMYLCAGGTSGTYEQYFGPGTRLTVT.

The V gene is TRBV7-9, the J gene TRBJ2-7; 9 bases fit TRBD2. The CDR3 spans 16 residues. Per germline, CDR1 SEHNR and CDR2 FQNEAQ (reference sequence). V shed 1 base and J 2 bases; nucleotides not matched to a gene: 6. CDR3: CASSLGGGRDPYEQYF. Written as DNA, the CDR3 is TGTGCCAGCAGCTTAGGTGGCGGGAGGGACCCCTACGAGCAGTACTTC.

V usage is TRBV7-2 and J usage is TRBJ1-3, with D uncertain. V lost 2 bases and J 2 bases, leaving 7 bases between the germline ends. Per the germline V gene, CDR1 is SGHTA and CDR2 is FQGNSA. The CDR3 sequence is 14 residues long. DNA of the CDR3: TGTGCCAGCAGCTTAAGGGAACCTGGAAACACCATATATTTT. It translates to CASSLREPGNTIYF. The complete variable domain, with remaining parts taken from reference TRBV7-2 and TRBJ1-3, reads GAGVSQSPSNKVTEKGKDVELRCDPISGHTALYWYRQSLGQGLEFLIYFQGNSAPDKSGLPSDRFSAERTGGSVSTLTIQRTQQEDSAVYLCASSLREPGNTIYFGEGSWLTVV.

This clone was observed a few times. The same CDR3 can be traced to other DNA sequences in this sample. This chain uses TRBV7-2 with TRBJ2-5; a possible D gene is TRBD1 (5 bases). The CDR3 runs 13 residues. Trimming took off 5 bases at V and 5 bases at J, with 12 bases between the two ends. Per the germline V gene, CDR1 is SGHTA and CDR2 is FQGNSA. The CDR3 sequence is CASSPDRRETQYF. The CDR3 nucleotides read TGTGCCAGCAGCCCCGACAGACGGGAGACCCAGTACTTC.

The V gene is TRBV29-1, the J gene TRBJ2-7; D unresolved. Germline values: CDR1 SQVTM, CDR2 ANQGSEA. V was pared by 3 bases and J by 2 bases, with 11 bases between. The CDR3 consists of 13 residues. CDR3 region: CSVEGNVAYEQYF. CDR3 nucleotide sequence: TGCAGCGTTGAGGGGAACGTAGCCTACGAGCAGTACTTC.

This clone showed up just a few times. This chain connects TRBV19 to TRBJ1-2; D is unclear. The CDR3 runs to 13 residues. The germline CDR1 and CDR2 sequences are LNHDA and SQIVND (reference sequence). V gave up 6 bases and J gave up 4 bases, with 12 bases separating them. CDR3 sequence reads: CASSERESYGYTF. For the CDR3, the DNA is TGTGCCAGTAGCGAACGAGAGAGCTATGGCTACACCTTC.

The CDR3 coding sequence is TGTGCCAGCAGTGCCCATCGACTAGCGGGAGGACTCACAGATACGCAGTATTTT. Its protein product is CASSAHRLAGGLTDTQYF. V gene TRBV6-1 combines with J gene TRBJ2-3, with 13 positions matching TRBD2. V lost 4 bases, J lost 2 bases, and 9 bases stayed unmatched. The CDR3 covers 18 residues. Looked up from germline, CDR1 is MNHNS and CDR2 is SASEGT.

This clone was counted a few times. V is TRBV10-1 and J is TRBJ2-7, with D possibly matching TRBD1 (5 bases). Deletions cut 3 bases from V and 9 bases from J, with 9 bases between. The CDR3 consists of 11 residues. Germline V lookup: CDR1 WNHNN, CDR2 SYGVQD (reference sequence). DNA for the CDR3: TGCGCCAGCAGTGAAGGGCAGGGGCAGTACTTC. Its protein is CASSEGQGQYF.

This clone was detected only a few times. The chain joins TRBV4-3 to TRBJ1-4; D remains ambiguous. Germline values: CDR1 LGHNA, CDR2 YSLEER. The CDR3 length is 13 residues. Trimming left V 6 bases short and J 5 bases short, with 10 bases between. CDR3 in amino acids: CASSSIVNEKLFF. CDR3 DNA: TGCGCCAGCAGTTCGATTGTCAATGAAAAACTGTTTTTT.

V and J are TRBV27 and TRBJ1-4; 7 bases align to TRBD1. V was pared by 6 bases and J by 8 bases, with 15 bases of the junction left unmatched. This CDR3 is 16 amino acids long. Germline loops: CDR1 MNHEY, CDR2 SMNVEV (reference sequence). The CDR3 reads CASSRAGGLVGEKLFF. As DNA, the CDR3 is TGTGCCAGCAGCCGGGCAGGGGGGCTGGTCGGAGAAAAACTGTTTTTT.

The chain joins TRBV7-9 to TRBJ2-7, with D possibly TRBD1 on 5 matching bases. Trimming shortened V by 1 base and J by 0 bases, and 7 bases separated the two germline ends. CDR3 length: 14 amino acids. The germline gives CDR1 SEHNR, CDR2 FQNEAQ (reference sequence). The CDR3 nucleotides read TGTGCCAGCAGCTTAGTCCAGGGCTCCTACGAGCAGTACTTC. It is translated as CASSLVQGSYEQYF.

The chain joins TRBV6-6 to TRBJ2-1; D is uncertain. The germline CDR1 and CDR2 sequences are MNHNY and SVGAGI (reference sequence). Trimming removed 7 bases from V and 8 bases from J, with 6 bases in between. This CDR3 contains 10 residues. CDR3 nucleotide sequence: TGTGCCAGCAAGGAGTATGAGCAGTTCTTC. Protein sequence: CASKEYEQFF.